The rows below give T cell receptor beta chains drawn from one sample of a study of T-cell memory formation after mild COVID-19. TCRdb re-called the 5' RACE reads with MiXCR, one entry per CDR3 protein. This sample has about 320,000 distinct CDR3 sequences, with about 13% found just once. Sequencing used PBMCs or a T cell subset sorted from them (not recorded which). These receptors all come from a man aged 18 to 29 who had mild COVID-19 (a few samples of this study predate the infection). Cell type and time point are not known. Each CDR3 is given with its conserved first and last residue. A D gene is named only where the DNA matches it firmly. Clone size, where shown, is once, few, many, or a class for clones that have expanded.

CDR3 protein: CASSVQSRGNHNEQFF; CDR3 DNA: TGTGCCAGCAGCGTACAATCCAGGGGGAACCACAATGAGCAGTTCTTC; CDR3 length: 16; V gene: TRBV9; J gene: TRBJ2-1; D gene: TRBD1; clone size: few
CDR3 protein: CASSADNLQGNTEAFF; CDR3 DNA: TGTGCCAGCAGCGCGGACAATCTCCAGGGGAACACTGAAGCTTTCTTT; CDR3 length: 16; V gene: TRBV5-6; J gene: TRBJ1-1; D gene: NA; clone size: NA
CDR3 protein: CATSRDGGYQPQHF; CDR3 DNA: TGTGCCACCAGCAGAGACGGGGGGTATCAGCCCCAGCATTTT; CDR3 length: 14; V gene: TRBV15; J gene: TRBJ1-5; D gene: NA; clone size: NA
CDR3 protein: CASRDTSRTGELFF; CDR3 DNA: TGTGCCAGCAGAGACACCTCTCGCACCGGGGAGCTGTTTTTT; CDR3 length: 14; V gene: TRBV6-6; J gene: TRBJ2-2; D gene: NA; clone size: many
CDR3 protein: CASSSTSGGTDTQYF; CDR3 DNA: TGCGCCAGCAGCAGTACTAGCGGGGGCACAGATACGCAGTATTTT; CDR3 length: 15; V gene: TRBV12-3/TRBV12-4; J gene: TRBJ2-3; D gene: TRBD2; clone size: many
CDR3 protein: CASARGLAGTYNEQFF; CDR3 DNA: TGTGCCAGTGCTAGGGGGCTAGCGGGGACATACAATGAGCAGTTCTTC; CDR3 length: 16; V gene: TRBV19; J gene: TRBJ2-1; D gene: TRBD2; clone size: few
CDR3 protein: CASSPGSDNEQFF; CDR3 DNA: TGTGCCAGCAGCCCCGGCAGCGACAATGAGCAGTTCTTC; CDR3 length: 13; V gene: TRBV7-7; J gene: TRBJ2-1; D gene: NA; clone size: few
CDR3 protein: CASSEEGTQYF; CDR3 DNA: TGCGCCAGCAGTGAGGAGGGTACGCAGTATTTT; CDR3 length: 11; V gene: TRBV10-2; J gene: TRBJ2-3; D gene: NA; clone size: NA
CDR3 protein: CASSLTNRGANFGGYTF; CDR3 DNA: TGTGCCAGCAGCCTTACCAACAGGGGCGCCAACTTCGGGGGCTACACCTTC; CDR3 length: 17; V gene: TRBV6-2/TRBV6-3; J gene: TRBJ1-2; D gene: TRBD1; clone size: few
CDR3 protein: CASSPQGTNYGYTF; CDR3 DNA: TGTGCCAGCAGCCCCCAAGGAACCAACTATGGCTACACCTTC; CDR3 length: 14; V gene: TRBV7-3; J gene: TRBJ1-2; D gene: NA; clone size: few
CDR3 protein: CASSAVGTTEAFF; CDR3 DNA: TGTGCCAGCAGTGCTGTGGGGACGACTGAAGCTTTCTTT; CDR3 length: 13; V gene: TRBV2; J gene: TRBJ1-1; D gene: NA; clone size: few
CDR3 protein: CSARVLRTAKNIQYF; CDR3 DNA: TGCAGTGCTAGAGTATTACGGACGGCAAAAAACATTCAGTACTTC; CDR3 length: 15; V gene: TRBV20-1; J gene: TRBJ2-4; D gene: NA; clone size: NA
CDR3 protein: CASSRAPMNTEAFF; CDR3 DNA: TGTGCCAGCAGCCGTGCACCGATGAACACTGAAGCTTTCTTT; CDR3 length: 14; V gene: TRBV7-9; J gene: TRBJ1-1; D gene: NA; clone size: NA
CDR3 protein: CASNRERGATDTQYF; CDR3 DNA: TGTGCCAGCAATAGGGAGCGGGGGGCCACAGATACGCAGTATTTT; CDR3 length: 15; V gene: TRBV2; J gene: TRBJ2-3; D gene: TRBD2; clone size: NA
CDR3 protein: CASSHLTSGEETQYF; CDR3 DNA: TGCGCCAGCAGCCATCTGACTAGCGGGGAGGAGACCCAGTACTTC; CDR3 length: 15; V gene: TRBV4-1; J gene: TRBJ2-5; D gene: TRBD2; clone size: few
CDR3 protein: CSARRLAGGRLLETQYF; CDR3 DNA: TGCAGTGCTCGCCGACTAGCGGGGGGGAGGTTGTTAGAGACCCAGTACTTC; CDR3 length: 17; V gene: TRBV20-1; J gene: TRBJ2-5; D gene: TRBD2; clone size: few
CDR3 protein: CSVEQGSGGYTF; CDR3 DNA: TGCAGCGTTGAGCAGGGATCGGGGGGCTACACCTTC; CDR3 length: 12; V gene: TRBV29-1; J gene: TRBJ1-2; D gene: NA; clone size: few
CDR3 protein: CASQRYQETQYF; CDR3 DNA: TGTGCCAGTCAGCGTTACCAAGAGACCCAGTACTTC; CDR3 length: 12; V gene: TRBV28; J gene: TRBJ2-5; D gene: NA; clone size: few
CDR3 protein: CASSIQGFNSPLHF; CDR3 DNA: TGTGCCAGCAGCATACAGGGGTTTAATTCACCCCTCCACTTT; CDR3 length: 14; V gene: TRBV5-5; J gene: TRBJ1-6; D gene: TRBD1; clone size: few
CDR3 protein: CARSLSREETQYF; CDR3 DNA: TGTGCCAGAAGCTTGTCAAGGGAAGAGACCCAGTACTTC; CDR3 length: 13; V gene: TRBV5-3; J gene: TRBJ2-5; D gene: NA; clone size: NA
CDR3 protein: CSAIPGLAGNEQFF; CDR3 DNA: TGCAGTGCCATCCCGGGACTAGCGGGGAATGAGCAGTTCTTC; CDR3 length: 14; V gene: TRBV20-1; J gene: TRBJ2-1; D gene: TRBD2; clone size: NA
CDR3 protein: CASSQRLATALPSEYF; CDR3 DNA: TGTGCCAGCTCACAACGACTAGCGACCGCCTTACCCTCGGAGTATTTT; CDR3 length: 16; V gene: TRBV18; J gene: TRBJ2-3; D gene: TRBD2; clone size: few
CDR3 protein: CASSLGQWVQDQPQHF; CDR3 DNA: TGTGCCAGCAGCTTGGGGCAATGGGTTCAGGATCAGCCCCAGCATTTT; CDR3 length: 16; V gene: TRBV5-5; J gene: TRBJ1-5; D gene: NA; clone size: NA
CDR3 protein: CASSLDRDRAYEQYF; CDR3 DNA: TGTGCCAGCAGCCTGGACCGGGACAGGGCCTACGAGCAGTACTTC; CDR3 length: 15; V gene: TRBV7-9; J gene: TRBJ2-7; D gene: TRBD1; clone size: NA
CDR3 protein: CASSPPLSGANVLTF; CDR3 DNA: TGTGCCAGCAGCCCCCCCCTCTCTGGGGCCAACGTCCTGACTTTC; CDR3 length: 15; V gene: TRBV27; J gene: TRBJ2-6; D gene: NA; clone size: few
CDR3 protein: CASSEHLATASTDTQYF; CDR3 DNA: TGTGCCAGCAGTGAACATCTCGCCACAGCTAGCACAGATACGCAGTATTTT; CDR3 length: 17; V gene: TRBV2; J gene: TRBJ2-3; D gene: NA; clone size: NA
CDR3 protein: CASSRGGQVYQETQYF; CDR3 DNA: TGTGCCAGCAGCCGAGGGGGACAGGTTTATCAAGAGACCCAGTACTTC; CDR3 length: 16; V gene: TRBV11-3; J gene: TRBJ2-5; D gene: TRBD1; clone size: few
CDR3 protein: CASSPAGYTTEAFF; CDR3 DNA: TGTGCCAGCAGCCCCGCAGGGTATACCACTGAAGCTTTCTTT; CDR3 length: 14; V gene: TRBV14; J gene: TRBJ1-1; D gene: NA; clone size: NA
CDR3 protein: CSPSGGYTDTQYF; CDR3 DNA: TGCAGTCCTAGCGGGGGCTACACAGATACGCAGTATTTT; CDR3 length: 13; V gene: TRBV20-1; J gene: TRBJ2-3; D gene: TRBD2; clone size: few
CDR3 protein: CASSQARDRGTQPQHF; CDR3 DNA: TGTGCCAGCAGCCAAGCACGGGACAGGGGAACCCAGCCCCAGCATTTT; CDR3 length: 16; V gene: TRBV4-2; J gene: TRBJ1-5; D gene: TRBD1; clone size: NA
CDR3 protein: CASSLNRGGYEQYF; CDR3 DNA: TGTGCCAGCAGCTTAAACAGGGGCGGGTACGAGCAGTACTTC; CDR3 length: 14; V gene: TRBV7-2; J gene: TRBJ2-7; D gene: TRBD1; clone size: NA
CDR3 protein: CASSPTQRDTQYF; CDR3 DNA: TGTGCCAGCTCACCAACTCAAAGGGATACGCAGTATTTT; CDR3 length: 13; V gene: TRBV18; J gene: TRBJ2-3; D gene: NA; clone size: many
CDR3 protein: CASSAAGTGAADTQYF; CDR3 DNA: TGCGCCAGCAGCGCCGCCGGGACAGGGGCGGCAGATACGCAGTATTTT; CDR3 length: 16; V gene: TRBV5-1; J gene: TRBJ2-3; D gene: TRBD1; clone size: many
CDR3 protein: CASSTGRRVVIDGYTF; CDR3 DNA: TGTGCCAGCAGTACCGGTCGTCGTGTTGTAATCGATGGCTACACCTTC; CDR3 length: 16; V gene: TRBV6-2/TRBV6-3; J gene: TRBJ1-2; D gene: NA; clone size: NA
CDR3 protein: CASSNGGPRGAFF; CDR3 DNA: TGTGCCAGTAGTAATGGGGGACCGCGTGGCGCTTTCTTT; CDR3 length: 13; V gene: TRBV19; J gene: TRBJ1-1; D gene: NA; clone size: NA
CDR3 protein: CASSPGTDGYTF; CDR3 DNA: TGCGCCAGCAGCCCCGGGACGGATGGCTACACCTTC; CDR3 length: 12; V gene: TRBV5-1; J gene: TRBJ1-2; D gene: NA; clone size: NA
CDR3 protein: CSASNQRTQYF; CDR3 DNA: TGCAGTGCTAGCAATCAGAGGACCCAGTACTTC; CDR3 length: 11; V gene: TRBV20-1; J gene: TRBJ2-5; D gene: NA; clone size: few
CDR3 protein: CASSSGMPGKQYF; CDR3 DNA: TGTGCCAGCAGCTCGGGCATGCCGGGCAAGCAGTACTTC; CDR3 length: 13; V gene: TRBV7-6; J gene: TRBJ2-7; D gene: NA; clone size: once
CDR3 protein: CASSLDLAEKLFF; CDR3 DNA: TGTGCCAGCAGCTTAGACTTGGCTGAAAAACTGTTTTTT; CDR3 length: 13; V gene: TRBV7-2; J gene: TRBJ1-4; D gene: NA; clone size: NA
CDR3 protein: CASRQEQGMTEAFF; CDR3 DNA: TGTGCCAGCAGGCAAGAACAGGGAATGACTGAAGCTTTCTTT; CDR3 length: 14; V gene: TRBV2; J gene: TRBJ1-1; D gene: NA; clone size: few
CDR3 protein: CASSQEVSDYEQYF; CDR3 DNA: TGTGCCAGCAGCCAAGAAGTGTCCGATTACGAGCAGTACTTC; CDR3 length: 14; V gene: TRBV3-1; J gene: TRBJ2-7; D gene: NA; clone size: NA